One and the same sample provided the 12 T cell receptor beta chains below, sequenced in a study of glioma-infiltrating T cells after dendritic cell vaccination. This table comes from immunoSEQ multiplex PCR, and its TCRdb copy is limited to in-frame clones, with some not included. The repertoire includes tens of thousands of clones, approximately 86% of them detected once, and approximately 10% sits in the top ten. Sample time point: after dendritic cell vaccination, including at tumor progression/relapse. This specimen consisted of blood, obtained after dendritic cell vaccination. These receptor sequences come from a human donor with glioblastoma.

The CDR3 region is CASSYRGGGNTGELFF. CDR3 sequence (DNA): TGTGCCAGCAGTTATCGGGGGGGAGGGAACACCGGGGAGCTGTTTTTT. The chain combines TRBV27 with TRBJ2-2; TRBD2 matches at 8 bases. The CDR3 has 16 residues. CDR1 is MNHEY and CDR2 is SMNVEV in the germline V gene (reference sequence). The trim removed 4 bases at V and 1 base at J, leaving 5 bases unmatched.

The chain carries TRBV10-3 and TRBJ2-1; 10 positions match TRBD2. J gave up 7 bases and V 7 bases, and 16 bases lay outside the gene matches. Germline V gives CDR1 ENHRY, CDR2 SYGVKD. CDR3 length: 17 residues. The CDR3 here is CAIKWAEVTSGVNEQFF. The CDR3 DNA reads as TGTGCCATCAAGTGGGCCGAGGTAACTAGCGGGGTGAATGAGCAGTTCTTC.

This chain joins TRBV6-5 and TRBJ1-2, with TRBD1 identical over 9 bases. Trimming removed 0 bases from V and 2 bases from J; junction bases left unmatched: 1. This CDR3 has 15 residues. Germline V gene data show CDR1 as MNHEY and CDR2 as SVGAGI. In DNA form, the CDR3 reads TGTGCCAGCAGTTACTCAGGACAGGGGAACTATGGCTACACCTTC. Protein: CASSYSGQGNYGYTF.

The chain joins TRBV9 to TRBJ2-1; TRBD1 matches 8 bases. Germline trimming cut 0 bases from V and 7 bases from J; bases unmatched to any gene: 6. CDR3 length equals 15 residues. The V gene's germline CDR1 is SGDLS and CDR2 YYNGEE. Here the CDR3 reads CASSVGWTGFNEQFF. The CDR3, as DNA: TGTGCCAGCAGCGTAGGATGGACAGGGTTTAATGAGCAGTTCTTC.

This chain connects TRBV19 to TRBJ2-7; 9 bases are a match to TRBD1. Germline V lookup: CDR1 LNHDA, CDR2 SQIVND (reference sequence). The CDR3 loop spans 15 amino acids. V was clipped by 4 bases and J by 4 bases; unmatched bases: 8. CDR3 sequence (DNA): TGTGCCAGTAGTACCCGTCGGGGACAGGGATACGAGCAGTACTTC. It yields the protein CASSTRRGQGYEQYF.

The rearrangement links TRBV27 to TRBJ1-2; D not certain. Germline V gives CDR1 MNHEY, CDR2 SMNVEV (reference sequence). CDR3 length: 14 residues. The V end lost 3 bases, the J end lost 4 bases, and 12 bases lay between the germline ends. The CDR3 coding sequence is TGTGCCAGCAGTTTGAATAGCAAAATCTATGGCTACACCTTC. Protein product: CASSLNSKIYGYTF.

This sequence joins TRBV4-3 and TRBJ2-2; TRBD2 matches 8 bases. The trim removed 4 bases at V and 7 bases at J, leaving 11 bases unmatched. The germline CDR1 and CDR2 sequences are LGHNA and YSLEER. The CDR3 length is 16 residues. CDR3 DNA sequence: TGCGCCAGCAGCCGAGAGACTAGCGAAATCAGCGGGGAGCTGTTTTTT. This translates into CASSRETSEISGELFF.

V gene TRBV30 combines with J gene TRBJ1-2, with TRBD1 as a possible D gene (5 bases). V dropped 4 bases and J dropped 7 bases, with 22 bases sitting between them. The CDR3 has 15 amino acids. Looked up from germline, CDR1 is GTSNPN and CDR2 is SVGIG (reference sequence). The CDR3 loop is CAWTPIEVFRGGYTF. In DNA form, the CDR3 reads TGTGCCTGGACCCCCATAGAGGTTTTTAGGGGTGGCTACACCTTC.

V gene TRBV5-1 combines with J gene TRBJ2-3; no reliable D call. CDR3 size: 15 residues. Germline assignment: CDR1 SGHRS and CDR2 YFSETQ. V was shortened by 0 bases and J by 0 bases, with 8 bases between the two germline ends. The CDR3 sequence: CASSLGPSSTDTQYF. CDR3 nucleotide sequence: TGCGCCAGCAGCTTGGGGCCTTCTAGCACAGATACGCAGTATTTT.

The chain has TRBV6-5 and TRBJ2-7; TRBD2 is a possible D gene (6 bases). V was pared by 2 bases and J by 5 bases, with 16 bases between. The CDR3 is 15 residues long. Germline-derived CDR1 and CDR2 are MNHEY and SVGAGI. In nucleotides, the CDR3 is TGTGCCAGCAGTTACACTACCGCGGGGTTCAACGAGCAGTACTTC. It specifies CASSYTTAGFNEQYF.

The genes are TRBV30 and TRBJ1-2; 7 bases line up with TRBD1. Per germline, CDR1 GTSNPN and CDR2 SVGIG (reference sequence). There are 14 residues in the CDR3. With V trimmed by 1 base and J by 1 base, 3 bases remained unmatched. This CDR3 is CAWSARDSNYGYTF. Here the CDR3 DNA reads TGTGCCTGGAGTGCCCGGGACAGTAACTATGGCTACACCTTC.

CDR3 DNA: TGTGCCAGCAGCGGAGGGATCACCGGGGAGCTGTTTTTT. As protein: CASSGGITGELFF. The chain has TRBV4-2 and TRBJ2-2; D is possibly TRBD2 (6 bases). The V end lost 5 bases, the J end lost 4 bases, and 8 bases lay between the germline ends. The CDR3 is 13 residues long. Germline V CDR1 and CDR2: LGHNA, YNFKEQ.